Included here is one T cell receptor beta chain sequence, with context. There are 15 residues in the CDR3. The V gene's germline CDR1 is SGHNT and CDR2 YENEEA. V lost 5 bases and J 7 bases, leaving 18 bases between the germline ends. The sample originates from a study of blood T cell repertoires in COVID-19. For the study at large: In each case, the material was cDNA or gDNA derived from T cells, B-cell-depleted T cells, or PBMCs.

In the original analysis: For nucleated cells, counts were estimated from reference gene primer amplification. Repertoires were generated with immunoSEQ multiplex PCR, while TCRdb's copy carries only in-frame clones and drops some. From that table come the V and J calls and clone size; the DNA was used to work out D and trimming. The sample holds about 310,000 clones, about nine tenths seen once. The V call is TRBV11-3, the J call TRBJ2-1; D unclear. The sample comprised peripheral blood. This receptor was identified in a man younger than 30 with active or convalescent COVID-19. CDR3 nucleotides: TGTGCCAGCAGCCCGACTCCCTCGGTTGGGAATGAGCAGTTCTTC. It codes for CASSPTPSVGNEQFF.